Described below is a single T cell receptor beta chain sequence and its context. Antigen specificity is unknown. CDR1 is MNHEY and CDR2 is SVGAGI in the germline V gene. The CDR3 length is 13 residues. The germline V and J ends were trimmed by 0 bases and 7 bases, with 9 bases remaining between them. The sample belongs to a study of cytomegalovirus exposure and HLA in healthy donors. PCR involved 60 Vbeta and 13 Jbeta primers. Method: immunoSEQ multiplex PCR; TCRdb's copy keeps in-frame clones and lacks some. The sample shows over 110,000 clones, more than 70% of them seen only once. Study results and caveats: It emerged from a later analysis that several of the most significant clusters appeared to be linked to common viral pathogens. A later analysis linked a missense DCLRE1C variant to TCR beta V- and J-gene trimming. Later on, analysis showed that most CMV-associated TCR beta chains appeared to be HLA-restricted.

This TCR was recovered from a male donor in good health and CMV-seropositive. The specimen was PBMCs. The chain combines TRBV6-5 with TRBJ1-2, with no clear D. CDR3 region: CASSYSRGTGYTF. CDR3 nucleotide sequence: TGTGCCAGCAGTTACTCGCGGGGAACTGGCTACACCTTC.